The 21 T cell receptor beta chains given below trace back to one sample, sequenced in a study of T cells after yellow fever vaccination. MiXCR, applied by TCRdb to the 5' RACE reads, yields one record per CDR3 protein. The sample contains 300,000 to 450,000 distinct CDR3 sequences, around 6.5% of which appear only once. The source material was PBMCs, sampled 5 days after the yellow fever booster vaccination. The receptors come from a man aged 25-40 years who received the YFV17D yellow fever vaccine.

The CDR3 is CASSPGLAGGQYF. The CDR3, as DNA: TGTGCCAGCTCCCCGGGACTAGCGGGAGGACAGTACTTC. The chain employs TRBV18 and TRBJ2-4; 15 bases fit TRBD2. In germline, CDR1 is KGHSH, CDR2 LQKENI. V was pared by 6 bases and J by 13 bases, with 4 bases of the junction left unmatched. CDR3 length: 13 residues. Filled out from reference TRBV18 and TRBJ2-4, the complete variable domain reads NAGVMQNPRHLVRRRGQEARLRCSPMKGHSHVYWYRQLPEEGLKFMVYLQKENIIDESGMPKERFSAEFPKEGPSILRIQQVVRGDSAAYFCASSPGLAGGQYFGAGTRLSVL.

In this sample, this clonotype turned up a few times. V usage is TRBV29-1 and J usage is TRBJ1-1, with a tentative D call TRBD1 (6 bases). This CDR3 has 12 residues. Trimming stripped 1 base from V and 10 bases from J, with 13 bases between. The germline V gene has CDR1 SQVTM and CDR2 ANQGSEA. This CDR3 is CSVEGPGGGAFF. The CDR3 bases are TGCAGCGTTGAAGGCCCAGGAGGGGGAGCTTTCTTT.

This clonotype was found many times. The CDR3 sequence: CASNSIAGKTDTQYF. The CDR3 DNA is TGTGCCAGCAATTCTATAGCGGGAAAGACAGATACGCAGTATTTT. The chain links TRBV6-5 to TRBJ2-3, with 8 bases matching TRBD2. CDR1 MNHEY and CDR2 SVGAGI come from the germline V gene. The ends lost 7 bases at V and 3 bases at J; junction bases unmatched: 9. The CDR3 is 15 amino acids.

The table lists this clonotype with many counts. The rearrangement links TRBV7-2 to TRBJ2-5, with D tentatively TRBD2 (6 bases). Germline lookup yields CDR1 SGHTA and CDR2 FQGNSA. The CDR3 contains 15 residues. Trimming stripped 0 bases from V and 1 base from J, with 9 bases between. CDR3 bases: TGTGCCAGCAGCTTAGCGACTAGTCCCCAAGAGACCCAGTACTTC. Residues: CASSLATSPQETQYF.

This clonotype came up many times. The chain links TRBV27 to TRBJ1-2; 10 bases map to TRBD1. V shed 5 bases, J shed 5 bases, and the junction held 5 bases outside the gene matches. The CDR3 has 14 residues. Looked up from germline, CDR1 is MNHEY and CDR2 is SMNVEV (reference sequence). The CDR3 here is CASSNRDRGYGYTF. The CDR3 DNA reads TGTGCCAGCAGTAACCGGGACAGGGGATATGGCTACACCTTC.

This clonotype has more than one count but fewer than ten. This rearrangement joins TRBV7-9 to TRBJ2-7, with unresolved D. Trimming stripped 1 base from V and 5 bases from J, with 12 bases between. From germline, CDR1 is SEHNR and CDR2 FQNEAQ (reference sequence). The CDR3 extends over 14 amino acids. The CDR3 DNA follows: TGTGCCAGCAGCTTAGATTTAGATGCGGACGAGCAGTACTTC. As protein: CASSLDLDADEQYF. Full variable domain (remainder filled in from reference TRBV7-9 and TRBJ2-7): DTGVSQNPRHKITKRGQNVTFRCDPISEHNRLYWYRQTLGQGPEFLTYFQNEAQLEKSRLLSDRFSAERPKGSFSTLEIQRTEQGDSAMYLCASSLDLDADEQYFGPGTRLTVT.

This rearrangement joins TRBV20-1 to TRBJ2-3; 8 nucleotides agree with TRBD2. CDR3 length equals 16 residues. V trimming: 6 bases; J trimming: 6 bases; junction bases outside the gene matches: 17. Germline-derived CDR1 and CDR2 are DFQATT and SNEGSKA (reference sequence). CDR3 loop: CSAGGAGGPNPDTQYF. CDR3 bases: TGCAGTGCGGGTGGGGCGGGAGGACCCAATCCTGATACGCAGTATTTT.

In its sample, this clonotype was seen a few times. CDR3 DNA sequence: TGTGCCAGCAGTTACGTTGGGTACAATGAGCAGTTCTTC. This codes for CASSYVGYNEQFF. The rearrangement uses TRBV6-2 or TRBV6-3 and TRBJ2-1, with unresolved D. Germline assignment: CDR1 MNHEY and CDR2 SVGEGT. This CDR3 is 13 amino acids long. V lost 2 bases and J lost 4, with 6 bases in between.

Only a few counts were recorded for this clonotype. The V and J genes are TRBV5-4 and TRBJ2-1; 7 positions agree with TRBD2. The trim removed 3 bases at V and 5 bases at J, leaving 5 bases unmatched. Germline V CDR1 and CDR2: SGHNT, YYREEE (reference sequence). The CDR3 runs to 14 residues. In DNA form, the CDR3 reads TGTGCCAGCAGCTGGGGGGGGACTGACAATGAGCAGTTCTTC. It translates to CASSWGGTDNEQFF.

This clonotype has only a few counts. The CDR3 nucleotides read TGCAGTGCTATAGGTCCCGGTGGCTACACCTTC. It translates to CSAIGPGGYTF. This chain uses TRBV20-1 with TRBJ1-2; unclear D gene. Trimming pared 4 bases from V and 7 bases from J, leaving 10 bases between. This CDR3 spans 11 amino acids. Per germline, CDR1 DFQATT and CDR2 SNEGSKA (reference sequence).

This clonotype was recorded a few times. The chain links TRBV7-2 to TRBJ2-5; D unresolved. The CDR3 is made up of 13 amino acids. Germline values: CDR1 SGHTA, CDR2 FQGNSA. The V gene lost 1 base and the J gene lost 4 bases, with 7 bases spanning the gap. The CDR3 protein is CASSLELRETQYF. The DNA for the CDR3 is TGTGCCAGCAGCTTAGAGTTAAGAGAGACCCAGTACTTC.

This clonotype was found many times. The chain joins TRBV10-2 to TRBJ2-1; 10 nucleotides line up with TRBD2. Germline CDR1 reads WSHSY; CDR2 reads SAAADI. Trimming at V came to 2 bases and at J to 12 bases, leaving 10 bases not matched to a gene. This CDR3 is 15 amino acids long. CDR3 residues: CASSEDGASGRVQFF. DNA of the CDR3: TGCGCCAGCAGTGAGGATGGGGCTAGCGGGAGAGTGCAGTTCTTC.

This clonotype appeared many times. The V and J genes are TRBV20-1 and TRBJ2-1, with 13 positions matching TRBD2. Germline lookup yields CDR1 DFQATT and CDR2 SNEGSKA (reference sequence). There are 15 residues in the CDR3. V trimming: 6 bases; J trimming: 5 bases; junction bases outside the gene matches: 7. CDR3 region: CSARGLAGDDNEQFF. Here the CDR3 DNA reads TGCAGTGCCCGAGGACTAGCGGGGGATGACAATGAGCAGTTCTTC.

V usage is TRBV20-1 and J usage is TRBJ1-1; D may be TRBD1 (5 bases). The CDR3 is 17 amino acids. V lost 4 bases, J lost 3 bases, and 24 bases lay in between. Germline CDR1 is DFQATT and CDR2 is SNEGSKA (reference sequence). CDR3 in amino acids: CSAIWTGTARPDTEAFF. The CDR3 bases are TGCAGTGCTATTTGGACCGGGACGGCCCGTCCGGACACTGAAGCTTTCTTT.

This clonotype has only one observation. This chain links TRBV29-1 with TRBJ2-6; TRBD1 might be the D (6 bases). Germline loops: CDR1 SQVTM, CDR2 ANQGSEA. The CDR3 covers 17 residues. V was trimmed by 2 bases and J by 0 bases, leaving 14 bases between them. The CDR3 loop reads CSVEIGDTFSGANVLTF. The CDR3 bases are TGCAGCGTTGAAATAGGGGACACCTTCTCTGGGGCCAACGTCCTGACTTTC.

This clonotype was found a few times. One junction end does not reproduce the germline sequence, and a read error may be involved. The chain carries TRBV7-2 and TRBJ2-5, with 7 nucleotides matching TRBD1. The CDR3 is made up of 12 amino acids. Per germline, CDR1 SGHTA and CDR2 FQGNSA. The CDR3 loop is CASSFGRDRQNF. In DNA, the CDR3 is TGTGCCAGCAGCTTCGGTAGGGACAGACAGAACTTC.

This clonotype has a handful of counts. The chain joins TRBV20-1 to TRBJ1-1, with D possibly TRBD1 on 5 matching bases. Germline CDR1 reads DFQATT; CDR2 reads SNEGSKA (reference sequence). With 3 bases removed from V and 2 bases from J, the gap between germline ends came to 13 bases. This CDR3 spans 14 amino acids. CDR3: CSARKTGSNTEAFF. CDR3 bases: TGCAGTGCTAGGAAAACAGGATCCAACACTGAAGCTTTCTTT.

The CDR3, as DNA: TGTGCCAGCAGCTTAGTTCCAGAGCCCGGGGGCGGCTACACCTTC. Its protein is CASSLVPEPGGGYTF. J is TRBJ1-2 and V is TRBV7-2; maybe TRBD1 (6 bases). The germline CDR1 and CDR2 sequences are SGHTA and FQGNSA. The CDR3 has 15 amino acids. V lost 1 base to trimming and J lost 8 bases, with 17 bases between them.

The rearrangement links TRBV5-6 to TRBJ2-5; 9 bases line up with TRBD1. J lost 4 bases, V lost 2 bases, and 12 bases had no gene match. In germline, CDR1 is SGHDT, CDR2 YYEEEE. The CDR3 runs 17 residues. Here the CDR3 reads CASSFVRDRAGPETQYF. CDR3 DNA: TGTGCCAGCAGCTTTGTTCGGGACAGGGCGGGGCCAGAGACCCAGTACTTC.

This clonotype was seen ten or more times. The genes are TRBV30 and TRBJ2-7, with D unresolved. The length of the CDR3 is 14 residues. The germline V and J ends were trimmed by 0 bases and 0 bases, with 9 bases remaining between them. From germline, CDR1 is GTSNPN and CDR2 SVGIG (reference sequence). DNA of the CDR3: TGTGCCTGGAGTGTACTTGGCGGCTCCTACGAGCAGTACTTC. Translation: CAWSVLGGSYEQYF.

The table lists this clonotype with a few counts. The J gene is TRBJ2-7, the V gene TRBV5-1; D ambiguous. The V gene's germline CDR1 is SGHRS and CDR2 YFSETQ. Trimming pared 3 bases from V and 5 bases from J, leaving 15 bases between. This CDR3 comprises 14 residues. CDR3 nucleotides: TGCGCCAGCAGCTCCTCAAAAGTCAGCGACGAGCAGTACTTC. Amino acid sequence: CASSSSKVSDEQYF.